These 4 T cell receptor beta chains originate from one sample sequenced in a study of immune evolution from preneoplasia to lung adenocarcinoma. The method was immunoSEQ multiplex PCR; TCRdb's version includes in-frame clones alone and lacks a portion of them. The data contain under 3,000 clones, around 80% of them seen just once; the ten biggest clones take up around 15%. Sequenced sample: FFPE adjacent normal lung tissue. These receptors were taken from a person aged 70 to 79 with lung adenocarcinoma.

With regard to this clone: Additional DNA sequences in this sample encode the identical CDR3. The V gene is TRBV7-8, the J gene TRBJ2-7; D remains unclear. The germline gives CDR1 SGHVS, CDR2 FQNEAQ. V was cut by 1 base and J by 3 bases, with 7 bases left in between. This CDR3 comprises 13 residues. The CDR3 sequence: CASSLGTGYEQYF. The CDR3, as DNA: TGTGCCAGCAGCTTAGGAACTGGCTACGAGCAGTACTTC.

The V call is TRBV29-1, the J call TRBJ2-7; D perhaps matches TRBD1 (6 bases). Trimming pared 6 bases from V and 2 bases from J, leaving 20 bases between. The CDR3 sequence is 15 residues long. Germline V gene data show CDR1 as SQVTM and CDR2 as ANQGSEA. CDR3 in amino acids: CSVKASQGPPYEQYF. The CDR3 DNA reads TGCAGCGTGAAAGCTTCTCAGGGGCCGCCCTACGAGCAGTACTTC.

This clone is deemed large. The chain couples TRBV14 to TRBJ2-7, with D maybe TRBD1 (5 bases). This CDR3 region has 12 residues. Germline V CDR1 and CDR2: SGHDN, FVKESK. V was shortened by 0 bases and J by 8 bases, with 8 bases between the two germline ends. The CDR3: CASSQDRVKQYF. The CDR3 region has the DNA TGTGCCAGCAGCCAAGACAGGGTAAAGCAGTACTTC. Using reference TRBV14 and TRBJ2-7 for the parts outside the CDR3, the full variable domain is EAGVTQFPSHSVIEKGQTVTLRCDPISGHDNLYWYRRVMGKEIKFLLHFVKESKQDESGMPNNRFLAERTGGTYSTLKVQPAELEDSGVYFCASSQDRVKQYFGPGTRLTVT.

This clone came up once. The J gene is TRBJ1-2, the V gene TRBV29-1, with D possibly being TRBD1 (6 bases). This CDR3 comprises 12 residues. V lost 0 bases and J 8 bases, leaving 10 bases between the germline ends. Germline-derived CDR1 and CDR2 are SQVTM and ANQGSEA. CDR3 residues: CSVEEGAEGYTF. Here the CDR3 DNA reads TGCAGCGTTGAAGAGGGGGCCGAAGGCTACACCTTC.